The 16 T cell receptor beta chains in this list originate from one sample, sequenced in a study of blood T cells in healthy people across ages. Then a second PCR, running about 6 to 11 cycles, was carried out with a sample-barcoded 5' primer and a J-beta primer mix. TCRdb itself ran the 5' RACE reads through MiXCR, one entry per CDR3 protein. The sample holds 1.5 million to 2 million distinct CDR3 sequences, just under 50% seen once. The sequenced sample was blood. The origin of the receptors is a woman aged 40 to 50 in good health.

This clonotype was found a few times. The chain has TRBV5-1 and TRBJ2-1, with TRBD2 as a possible D gene (6 bases). CDR1 is SGHRS and CDR2 is YFSETQ in the germline V gene. The CDR3 loop spans 15 amino acids. The germline V and J ends were trimmed by 2 bases and 2 bases, with 11 bases remaining between them. The chain's CDR3 is CASSLWDSTYNEQFF. The CDR3 coding sequence is TGCGCCAGCAGCTTATGGGACTCGACCTACAATGAGCAGTTCTTC.

This clonotype was picked up a small number of times. The rearrangement joins TRBV7-8 to TRBJ2-4; D call uncertain. V was trimmed by 5 bases and J by 8 bases, leaving 13 bases between them. CDR3 length equals 13 residues. CDR1 and CDR2 (germline): SGHVS, FQNEAQ. CDR3 sequence (DNA): TGTGCCAGCAGCGCGACAAGATTGGACATTCAGTACTTC. This codes for CASSATRLDIQYF.

The V gene is TRBV15, the J gene TRBJ2-3; D may be TRBD2 (6 bases). Trimming stripped 1 base from V and 4 bases from J, with 9 bases between. Germline values: CDR1 LNHNV, CDR2 YYDKDF (reference sequence). The CDR3 loop spans 14 amino acids. The CDR3 protein is CATSRVGGADTQYF. CDR3 in DNA: TGTGCCACCAGCAGAGTCGGCGGGGCAGATACGCAGTATTTT.

The V gene is TRBV10-3, the J gene TRBJ2-3, with TRBD2 matching over 8 bases. The CDR3 sequence is 15 residues long. V was clipped by 7 bases and J by 4 bases; unmatched bases: 10. Germline assignment: CDR1 ENHRY and CDR2 SYGVKD. For the CDR3, the DNA is TGTGCCATCACCCTGGGAGCGGGGGTGGCAGATACGCAGTATTTT. It specifies CAITLGAGVADTQYF.

There are a few counts of this clonotype. This chain's CDR3 is CASSHGQGAAGANVLTF. As DNA, the CDR3 is TGTGCCAGCAGCCATGGGCAGGGGGCTGCTGGGGCCAACGTCCTGACTTTC. The chain combines TRBV3-1 with TRBJ2-6, with 8 bases fitting TRBD1. Germline V lookup: CDR1 LGHDT, CDR2 YNNKEL (reference sequence). This CDR3 comprises 17 residues. With 3 bases clipped from V and 2 bases from J, the junction kept 6 bases outside the gene matches.

V is TRBV5-1 and J is TRBJ2-6; no definite D call. The CDR3 has 16 amino acids. V was shortened by 2 bases and J by 0 bases, with 9 bases between the two germline ends. CDR1 is SGHRS and CDR2 is YFSETQ in the germline V gene. The CDR3 loop reads CASSLNSVSGANVLTF. For the CDR3, the DNA is TGCGCCAGCAGCTTAAACTCGGTCTCTGGGGCCAACGTCCTGACTTTC.

This clonotype was found a few times. The chain combines TRBV12-3 or TRBV12-4 with TRBJ2-7; D uncertain. The CDR3 contains 15 residues. Between the trimmed V and J ends, which lost 3 bases and 0 bases, there was a span of 12 bases. CDR3 DNA: TGTGCCAGCAGTTTTGTCGGGTGGGGCTCCTACGAGCAGTACTTC. Its translation: CASSFVGWGSYEQYF.

This chain uses TRBV2 with TRBJ2-5, with 10 bases aligning to TRBD2. The CDR3 runs to 15 residues. V shed 3 bases and J 0 bases; nucleotides not matched to a gene: 1. In germline, CDR1 is SNHLY, CDR2 FYNNEI. CDR3 sequence (DNA): TGTGCCAGCAGTGATAGCGGGGGGTACCAAGAGACCCAGTACTTC. It translates to CASSDSGGYQETQYF.

This clonotype has a handful of counts. The V gene is TRBV7-9, the J gene TRBJ2-5, with D perhaps matching TRBD1 (6 bases). Germline lookup yields CDR1 SEHNR and CDR2 FQNEAQ (reference sequence). Between the trimmed V and J ends, which lost 0 bases and 11 bases, there was a span of 10 bases. CDR3 length: 12 residues. CDR3 coding DNA: TGTGCCAGCAGCTTAGCTCGGCAGGGGCAGTACTTC. It yields the protein CASSLARQGQYF.

J is TRBJ2-3 and V is TRBV19; 8 bases align to TRBD2. The CDR3 totals 13 residues. Looked up from germline, CDR1 is LNHDA and CDR2 is SQIVND (reference sequence). The trim removed 7 bases at V and 1 base at J, leaving 1 base unmatched. Written as DNA, the CDR3 is TGTGCCAGTAAACTAGCGGGCACAGATACGCAGTATTTT. It is translated as CASKLAGTDTQYF. Complete variable domain (other parts from reference TRBV19 and TRBJ2-3): DGGITQSPKYLFRKEGQNVTLSCEQNLNHDAMYWYRQDPGQGLRLIYYSQIVNDFQKGDIAEGYSVSREKKESFPLTVTSAQKNPTAFYLCASKLAGTDTQYFGPGTRLTVL.

V is TRBV6-2 or TRBV6-3 and J is TRBJ2-4; no definite D call. The CDR3 consists of 13 residues. V lost 6 bases and J 3 bases, leaving 9 bases between the germline ends. Germline V gene lookup returns CDR1 MNHEY and CDR2 SVGEGT. CDR3 sequence: CASRDPGKNIQYF. In nucleotides, the CDR3 is TGTGCCAGCAGGGACCCGGGCAAAAACATTCAGTACTTC.

The chain has TRBV7-3 and TRBJ2-3, with D perhaps assigned TRBD1 or TRBD2 (5 bases each). CDR1 and CDR2 (germline): SGHTA, FQGTGA. Deletions cut 6 bases from V and 5 bases from J, with 12 bases between. The CDR3 spans 13 residues. In DNA form, the CDR3 reads TGTGCCAGCAGTGGGAGCCAGGGAGATACGCAGTATTTT. Its protein is CASSGSQGDTQYF.

Only a few counts were recorded for this clonotype. The chain uses TRBV12-3 or TRBV12-4 and TRBJ1-5; D is undetermined. V was cut by 11 bases and J by 1 base, with 9 bases left in between. This CDR3 comprises 12 residues. The CDR3 sequence is CAVGKSNQPQHF. CDR3 coding DNA: TGTGCCGTTGGGAAAAGCAATCAGCCCCAGCATTTT.

J is TRBJ1-6 and V is TRBV7-9, with TRBD1 matching 7 bases. J was trimmed by 15 bases and V by 2 bases; bases with no gene match: 4. Germline V CDR1 and CDR2: SEHNR, FQNEAQ (reference sequence). The CDR3 consists of 12 residues. The CDR3 protein is CASSLTGTVLHF. The CDR3 region has the DNA TGTGCCAGCAGCTTAACCGGGACAGTCCTCCACTTT.

CDR3 region: CSATVQGRGTNEKLFF. The CDR3 region has the DNA TGCAGTGCCACCGTACAGGGAAGGGGTACTAATGAAAAACTGTTTTTT. The chain combines TRBV20-1 with TRBJ1-4, with D perhaps matching TRBD1 (6 bases). The ends were cut back, 6 bases at V and 2 bases at J, with 19 bases in the middle. This CDR3 has 16 residues. CDR1 DFQATT and CDR2 SNEGSKA come from the germline V gene (reference sequence).

V gene TRBV20-1 combines with J gene TRBJ1-5, with TRBD1 as a possible D gene (5 bases). Trimming stripped 7 bases from V and 7 bases from J, with 14 bases between. The CDR3 extends over 12 amino acids. Germline assignment: CDR1 DFQATT and CDR2 SNEGSKA (reference sequence). CDR3 nucleotides: TGCAGTGGACAGCCCATCGACCAGCCCCAGCATTTT. Its translation: CSGQPIDQPQHF.